The clone carrying this T cell receptor (beta chain) was seen repeatedly, ten times or more. One entry per CDR3 protein results from TCRdb running MiXCR on the PCR reads. The data contain under 350,000 distinct CDR3 sequences, 24% of them singletons. Germline V CDR1 and CDR2: DFQATT, SNEGSKA (reference sequence). The CDR3 has 18 residues. Trimming at V came to 3 bases and at J to 0 bases, leaving 12 bases not matched to a gene. This sample is part of a study of molecular identifiers for immune sequencing clone quantification. About the research overall: The replicates split RNA from around 20,000 or 100,000 naive CD8 cells five ways and sequenced four.

Preparation of naive CD8 libraries involved about 18,000 to 1,000,000 sorted cells and 10%, 30% or 50% RNA. Sequencing was done on a sample of naive CD8+ T cells from blood, with Jurkat cell RNA spiked in. Regarding subset: FACS-sorted CD8+CD4-CCR7+CD45RA+ naive T cells. The receptor was derived from a human donor in good health. Some libraries in this study had Jurkat cell RNA spiked in. The chain joins TRBV20-1 to TRBJ2-4; 9 bases match TRBD2. The CDR3 spells CSASSPAGGPLAKNIQYF. The CDR3 nucleotides are TGCAGTGCTAGTTCGCCAGCGGGAGGTCCGCTAGCCAAAAACATTCAGTACTTC.